Listed below are T cell receptor beta chains from one sample, sequenced in a study of shared clonotypes between healthy human individuals. Repertoires were generated with immunoSEQ multiplex PCR, while TCRdb's copy carries only in-frame clones and drops some. This table has about half a million clones, approximately 78% appearing once. Sequencing input: PBMCs. These receptors all stem from a middle-aged woman in good health. Some clones in this sample may be carry-over from other donors' samples. The CDR3 runs from the conserved cysteine through the conserved F or W. D genes are given only for firm matches. Only part of the rows carry a size: once, few, many, or a class if the clone is expanded.

d_call	v_call	clone_size	j_call	cdr3_nt	cdr3_aa
.	TRBV27	.	TRBJ2-6	TGTGCCAGCAGAGGTACAGGGAATGCACCTGGGGCCAACGTCCTGACTTTC	CASRGTGNAPGANVLTF
TRBD1	TRBV4-3	.	TRBJ2-1	TGCGCCAGCAGCCAAGCAACAGGGGCGGATGAGCAGTTCTTC	CASSQATGADEQFF
.	TRBV27	few	TRBJ2-7	TGTGCCAGCAGGCATCGGGGCCTCCCGGACAGCTCCTACGAGCAGTACTTC	CASRHRGLPDSSYEQYF
TRBD1	TRBV27	few	TRBJ1-6	TGTGCCAGCAGTAAGGGACAGATTAATTCACCCCTCCACTTT	CASSKGQINSPLHF
TRBD1	TRBV7-9	.	TRBJ1-2	TGTGCCAGCAGCACCCGGACAGGGGATTATGGCTACACCTTC	CASSTRTGDYGYTF
TRBD1	TRBV27	.	TRBJ2-7	TGTGCCAGCAGTTGGGGCAGGGGGACCCAGTACGAGCAGTACTTC	CASSWGRGTQYEQYF
TRBD2	TRBV19	.	TRBJ2-1	TGTGCCAGTAGCTCTACCGGGACTAGCTACAATGAGCAGTTCTTC	CASSSTGTSYNEQFF
.	TRBV14	few	TRBJ2-7	TGTGCCAGCAGCCAAGGCAACTCCTACGAGCAGTACTTC	CASSQGNSYEQYF
.	TRBV10-3	.	TRBJ1-5	TGTGCCATCAGTGAGGCTGGGACCCATCAGCCCCAGCATTTT	CAISEAGTHQPQHF
.	TRBV7-8	.	TRBJ1-1	TGTGCCAGCACCACACCCCGGGGAGAGAACACTGAAGCTTTCTTT	CASTTPRGENTEAFF
TRBD2	TRBV28	.	TRBJ2-4	TGTGCCAGCAGTTTATTTAGGGCTAGCGGGAGTCGAAACATTCAGTACTTC	CASSLFRASGSRNIQYF
TRBD1	TRBV2	.	TRBJ2-7	TGTGCCAGCAGCAGGGACAGGGGGGCCTACGAGCAGTACTTC	CASSRDRGAYEQYF
TRBD2	TRBV30	.	TRBJ2-3	TGTGCCTCCCCCCCCCTGACTAGCGGGAACACAGATACGCAGTATTTT	CASPPLTSGNTDTQYF
.	TRBV10-1	many	TRBJ1-2	TGCGCCAGCAGTGATTGGGGAGGCTATGGCTACACCTTC	CASSDWGGYGYTF
.	TRBV6-6	.	TRBJ2-7	TGTGCCAGCAGTTACTCGAGAGGGACTTTCTCCTACGAGCAGTACTTC	CASSYSRGTFSYEQYF
.	TRBV28	few	TRBJ1-1	TGTGCCAGCACCCCCCCGCTGGGGGTGAACACTGAAGCTTTCTTT	CASTPPLGVNTEAFF
.	TRBV4-3	.	TRBJ2-3	TGCGCCACCACCAGGGAGGCGGGGAGGACAGATACGCAGTATTTT	CATTREAGRTDTQYF
TRBD2	TRBV28	.	TRBJ2-2	TGTGCCAGCAGTTGGGGGGGGATGGCGACCGGGGAGCTGTTTTTT	CASSWGGMATGELFF
TRBD2	TRBV11-2	.	TRBJ2-1	TGTGCCAGCAGCAACCGACTAGCGATCCACAATGAGCAGTTCTTC	CASSNRLAIHNEQFF
.	TRBV7-3	few	TRBJ2-1	TGTGCCAGCAGCGCAACAGGAAATGAGCAGTTCTTC	CASSATGNEQFF
TRBD2	TRBV28	.	TRBJ2-1	TGTGCCAGCACCTCTGGGGAGCGGGAGTTAAATGAGCAGTTCTTC	CASTSGERELNEQFF
TRBD2	TRBV7-9	.	TRBJ2-2	TGTGCCGGACGGCGGCAGGGTAGCGGGACCGGGGCCGGGGAGCTGTTTTTT	CAGRRQGSGTGAGELFF
.	TRBV19	.	TRBJ1-5	TGTGCCAGTAGTATGTGGACGCAGCCCCAGCATTTT	CASSMWTQPQHF
.	TRBV19	.	TRBJ2-1	TGTGCCAGTAGTATTTACGGGACGACCGGTGAGCAGTTCTTC	CASSIYGTTGEQFF
.	TRBV28	.	TRBJ2-1	TGTGCCAGCAGTCCCCCGGGACGGCAACTTTTCGATGAGCAGTTCTTC	CASSPPGRQLFDEQFF
TRBD2	TRBV6-1	.	TRBJ2-5	TGTGCCAGCAGTCCAGGACTAGCGGTCCGGGCCCAGTACTTC	CASSPGLAVRAQYF
.	TRBV30	.	TRBJ1-1	TGTGCCTGGAGTGTATCCGTGAACACTGAAGCTTTCTTT	CAWSVSVNTEAFF
TRBD2	TRBV5-1	.	TRBJ2-1	TGCGCCAGCAGCTTGGAGCGGGAGGGGGCCTACAATGAGCAGTTCTTC	CASSLEREGAYNEQFF
TRBD2	TRBV9	once	TRBJ2-1	TGTGCCAGCAGCCCCGGACTAGCGGGGGCTAGGGAGCAGTTCTTC	CASSPGLAGAREQFF
.	TRBV4-3	.	TRBJ1-5	TGCGCCAGCAGCCAAGAGGGGGCCAGTCCCCAGCCCCAGCATTTT	CASSQEGASPQPQHF
.	TRBV5-1	.	TRBJ2-7	TGCGCCAGCAGGCCGGGGGGCAGCGGGACCTACGAGCAGTACTTC	CASRPGGSGTYEQYF
TRBD2	TRBV4-1	.	TRBJ2-7	TGCGCCAGCAGCCAAGATCTCCGAAGCGGGAAGGGTCGGTACGAGCAGTACTTC	CASSQDLRSGKGRYEQYF
TRBD2	TRBV30	few	TRBJ2-1	TGTGCCGCACGCCGGACTAGCAGATACAATGAGCAGTTCTTC	CAARRTSRYNEQFF
.	TRBV4-1	few	TRBJ2-5	TGCGCCAGCAGCCAACTGGACATACTCCAAGAGACCCAGTACTTC	CASSQLDILQETQYF
TRBD1	TRBV27	.	TRBJ1-2	TGTGCCAGCAGTTTAGATGCGGGACAGGGGGCCTATGGCTACACCTTC	CASSLDAGQGAYGYTF
.	TRBV29-1	.	TRBJ1-1	TGCAGCGTAGATTCGGACCGCGGGCCGACTAACACTGAAGCTTTCTTT	CSVDSDRGPTNTEAFF
TRBD1	TRBV29-1	.	TRBJ1-2	TGCAGCGGGACAGGTTCTAACGGCTACACCTTC	CSGTGSNGYTF
.	TRBV11-3	.	TRBJ2-1	TGTGCCAGCAGCCAGCGAGGGAACGGTGACAATGAGCAGTTCTTC	CASSQRGNGDNEQFF
.	TRBV7-2	.	TRBJ1-2	TGTGCCAGCAGCAGCTCCGGGGGCTGGGGCTACACCTTC	CASSSSGGWGYTF
.	TRBV5-4	.	TRBJ2-1	TGTGCCAGCAGCCGTGACCGACCATCCTACAATGAGCAGTTCTTC	CASSRDRPSYNEQFF